This TCR beta chain is from a study of T cell responses to AZD1222 COVID-19 vaccine. The CDR3 totals 14 residues. V dropped 2 bases and J dropped 2 bases, with 7 bases sitting between them. CDR1 is MDHEN, CDR2 SYDVKM, per germline. Libraries were prepared by immunoSEQ multiplex PCR; TCRdb keeps only in-frame clonotypes and omits some of them. The repertoire holds approximately 150,000 clones, about 92% seen once, with approximately 3.4% in the top ten. The sample consisted of peripheral blood, taken 28 days after the second AZD1222 dose. The V call is TRBV28, the J call TRBJ2-4, with D unclear. This sequence originates from an adult who received the AZD1222 COVID-19 vaccine. The CDR3 spells CASSLVQTKNIQYF. CDR3 nucleotides: TGTGCCAGCAGTTTAGTACAGACCAAAAACATTCAGTACTTC.